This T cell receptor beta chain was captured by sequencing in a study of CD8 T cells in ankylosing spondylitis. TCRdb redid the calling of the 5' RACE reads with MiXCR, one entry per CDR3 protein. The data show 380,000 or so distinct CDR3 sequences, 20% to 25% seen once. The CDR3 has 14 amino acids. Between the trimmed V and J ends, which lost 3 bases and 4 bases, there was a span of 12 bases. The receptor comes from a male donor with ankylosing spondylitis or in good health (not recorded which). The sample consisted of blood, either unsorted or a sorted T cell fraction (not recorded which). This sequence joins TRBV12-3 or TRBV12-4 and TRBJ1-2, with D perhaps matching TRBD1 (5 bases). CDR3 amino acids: CASSFNTGGYGYTF. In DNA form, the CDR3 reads TGTGCCAGCAGTTTCAACACGGGGGGCTATGGCTACACCTTC.